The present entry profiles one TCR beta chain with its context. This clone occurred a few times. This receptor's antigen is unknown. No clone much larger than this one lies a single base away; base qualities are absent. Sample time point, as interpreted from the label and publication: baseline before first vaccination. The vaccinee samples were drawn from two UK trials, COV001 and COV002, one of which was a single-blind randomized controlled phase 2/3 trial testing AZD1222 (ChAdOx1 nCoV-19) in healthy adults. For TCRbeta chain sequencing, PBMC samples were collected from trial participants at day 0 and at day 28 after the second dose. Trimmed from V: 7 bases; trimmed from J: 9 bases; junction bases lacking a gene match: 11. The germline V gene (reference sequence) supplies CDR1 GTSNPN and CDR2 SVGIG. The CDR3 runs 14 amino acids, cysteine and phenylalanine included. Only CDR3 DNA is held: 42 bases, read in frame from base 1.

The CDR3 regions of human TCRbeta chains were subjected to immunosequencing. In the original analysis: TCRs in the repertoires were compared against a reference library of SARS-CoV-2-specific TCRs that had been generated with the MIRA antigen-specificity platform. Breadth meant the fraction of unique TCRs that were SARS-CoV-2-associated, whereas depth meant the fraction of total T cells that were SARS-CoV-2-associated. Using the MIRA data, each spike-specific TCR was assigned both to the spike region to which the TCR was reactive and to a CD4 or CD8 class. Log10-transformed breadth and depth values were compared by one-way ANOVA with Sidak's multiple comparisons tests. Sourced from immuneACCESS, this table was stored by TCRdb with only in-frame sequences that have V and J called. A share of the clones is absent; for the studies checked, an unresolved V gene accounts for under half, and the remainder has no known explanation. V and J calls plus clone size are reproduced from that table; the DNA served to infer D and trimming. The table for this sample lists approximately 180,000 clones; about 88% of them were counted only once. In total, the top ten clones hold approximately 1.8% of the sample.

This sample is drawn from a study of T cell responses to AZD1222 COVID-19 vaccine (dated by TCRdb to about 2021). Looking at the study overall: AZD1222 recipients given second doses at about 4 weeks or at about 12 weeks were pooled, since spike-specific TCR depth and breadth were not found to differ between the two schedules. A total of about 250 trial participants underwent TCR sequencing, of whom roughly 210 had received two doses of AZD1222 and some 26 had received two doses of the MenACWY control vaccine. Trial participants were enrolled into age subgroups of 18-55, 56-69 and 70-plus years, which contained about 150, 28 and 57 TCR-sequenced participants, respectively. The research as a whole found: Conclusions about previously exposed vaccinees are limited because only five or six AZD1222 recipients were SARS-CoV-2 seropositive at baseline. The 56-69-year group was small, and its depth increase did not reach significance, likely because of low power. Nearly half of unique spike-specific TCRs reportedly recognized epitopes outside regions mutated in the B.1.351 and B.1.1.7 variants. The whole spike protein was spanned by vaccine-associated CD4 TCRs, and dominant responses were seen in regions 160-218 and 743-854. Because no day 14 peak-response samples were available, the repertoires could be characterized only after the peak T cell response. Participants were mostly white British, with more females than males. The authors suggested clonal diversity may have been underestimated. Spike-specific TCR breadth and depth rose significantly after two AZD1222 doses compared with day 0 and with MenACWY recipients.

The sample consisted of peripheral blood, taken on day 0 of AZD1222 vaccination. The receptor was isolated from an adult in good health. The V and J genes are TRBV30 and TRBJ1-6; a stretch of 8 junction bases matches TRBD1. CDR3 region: CASQPQGASSPLHF. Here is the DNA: TGTGCCTCCCAACCCCAGGGGGCTTCTTCACCCCTCCACTTT. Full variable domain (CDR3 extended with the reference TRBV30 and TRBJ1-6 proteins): SQTIHQWPATLVQPVGSPLSLECTVEGTSNPNLYWYRQAAGRGLQLLFYSVGIGQISSEVPQNLSASRPQDRQFILSSKKLLLSDSGFYLCASQPQGASSPLHFGNGTRLTVT.